A single TCR beta chain is shown here with its context. Its antigen remains unidentified. Germline CDR1 is SGHVS and CDR2 is FQNEAQ. V lost 3 bases, J lost 2 bases, and 11 bases lay in between. The length of the CDR3 is 14 residues. Participants had chemo-refractory metastatic non-small-cell lung cancer and were treated with focal radiation plus ipilimumab CTLA-4 blockade. These data come from a study of radiotherapy plus CTLA-4 blockade in lung cancer. Study overall: In less than 20% of patients, objective responses were seen; around 34% had disease control.

TCRdb's copy holds only in-frame clones and misses some; the assay was immunoSEQ multiplex PCR. The data hold 60,000 to 85,000 clones, with around 84% observed a single time. Study conclusions and caveats: Early clonal dynamics of blood T cells, together with interferon-beta, were reported as the best response predictor. TCR clones of tumor origin grew in blood after radiotherapy plus ipilimumab.

This receptor was identified in a human donor with non-small cell lung cancer who had stable disease on radiotherapy plus ipilimumab. This chain connects TRBV7-8 to TRBJ2-7; D possibly matches TRBD1 or TRBD2 (6 bases each). The specimen was peripheral blood, collected from a patient treated with radiotherapy plus ipilimumab. The CDR3 nucleotides are TGTGCCAGCAGCTTCGCGGAGGGGGCCTACGAGCAGTACTTC. It encodes CASSFAEGAYEQYF.